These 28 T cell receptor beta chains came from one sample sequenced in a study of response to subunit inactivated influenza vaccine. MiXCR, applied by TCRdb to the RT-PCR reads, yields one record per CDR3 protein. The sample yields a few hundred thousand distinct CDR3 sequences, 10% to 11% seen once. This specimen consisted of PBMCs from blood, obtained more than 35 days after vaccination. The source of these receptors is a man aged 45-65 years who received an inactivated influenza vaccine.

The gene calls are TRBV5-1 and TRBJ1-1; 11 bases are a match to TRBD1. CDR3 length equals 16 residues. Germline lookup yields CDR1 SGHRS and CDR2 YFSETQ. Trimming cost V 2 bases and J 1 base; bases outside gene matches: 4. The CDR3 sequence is CASSFFGQGANTEAFF. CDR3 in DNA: TGCGCCAGCAGCTTTTTCGGACAGGGGGCGAACACTGAAGCTTTCTTT.

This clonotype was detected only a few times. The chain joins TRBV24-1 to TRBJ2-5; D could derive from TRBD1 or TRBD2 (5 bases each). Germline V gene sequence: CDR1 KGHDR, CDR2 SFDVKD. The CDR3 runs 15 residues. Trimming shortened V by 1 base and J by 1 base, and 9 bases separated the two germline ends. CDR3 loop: CATSDFGGSQETQYF. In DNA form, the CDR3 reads TGTGCCACCAGTGATTTTGGGGGATCCCAAGAGACCCAGTACTTC.

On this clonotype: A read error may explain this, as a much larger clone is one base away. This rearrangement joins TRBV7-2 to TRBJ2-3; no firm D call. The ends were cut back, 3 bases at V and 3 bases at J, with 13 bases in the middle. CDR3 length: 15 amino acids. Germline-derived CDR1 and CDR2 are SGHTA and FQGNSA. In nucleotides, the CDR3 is TGTACCAGCAGCTTGCAGTCAGTGTTGACAGATACGCAGTATTTT. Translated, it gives CTSSLQSVLTDTQYF. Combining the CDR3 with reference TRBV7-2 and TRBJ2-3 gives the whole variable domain GAGVSQSPSNKVTEKGKDVELRCDPISGHTALYWYRQSLGQGLEFLIYFQGNSAPDKSGLPSDRFSAERTGGSVSTLTIQRTQQEDSAVYLCTSSLQSVLTDTQYFGPGTRLTVL.

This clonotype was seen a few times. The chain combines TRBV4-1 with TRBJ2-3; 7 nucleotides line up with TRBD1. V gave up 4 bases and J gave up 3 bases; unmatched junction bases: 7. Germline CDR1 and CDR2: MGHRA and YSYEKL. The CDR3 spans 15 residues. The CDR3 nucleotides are TGCGCCAGCAGCCCCCAGGGACAGATAACAGATACGCAGTATTTT. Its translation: CASSPQGQITDTQYF.

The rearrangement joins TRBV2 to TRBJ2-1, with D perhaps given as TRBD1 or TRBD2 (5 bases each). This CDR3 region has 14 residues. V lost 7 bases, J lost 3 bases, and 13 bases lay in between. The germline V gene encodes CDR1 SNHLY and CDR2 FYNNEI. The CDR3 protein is CASNTGAYYNEQFF. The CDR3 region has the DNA TGTGCCAGCAACACCGGGGCGTACTACAATGAGCAGTTCTTC.

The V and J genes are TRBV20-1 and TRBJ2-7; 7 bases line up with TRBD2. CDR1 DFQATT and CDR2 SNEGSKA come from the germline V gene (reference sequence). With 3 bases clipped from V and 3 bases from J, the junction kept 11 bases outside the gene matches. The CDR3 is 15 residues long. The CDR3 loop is CSASREGGPHYEQYF. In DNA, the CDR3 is TGCAGTGCTAGTCGCGAGGGAGGGCCTCACTACGAGCAGTACTTC.

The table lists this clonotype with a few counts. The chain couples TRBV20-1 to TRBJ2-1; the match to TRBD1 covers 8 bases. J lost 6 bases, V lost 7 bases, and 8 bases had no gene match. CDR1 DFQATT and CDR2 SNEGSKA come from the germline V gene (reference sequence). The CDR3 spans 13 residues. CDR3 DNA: TGCAGTGGGGGCCTCACAGGGGGCAATGAGCAGTTCTTC. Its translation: CSGGLTGGNEQFF.

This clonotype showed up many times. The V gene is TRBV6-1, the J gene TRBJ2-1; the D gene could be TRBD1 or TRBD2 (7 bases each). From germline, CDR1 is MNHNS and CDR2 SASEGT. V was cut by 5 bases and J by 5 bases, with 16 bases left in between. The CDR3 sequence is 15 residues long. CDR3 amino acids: CASSRRQGGNNEQFF. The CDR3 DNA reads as TGTGCCAGCAGTAGACGACAGGGAGGGAACAATGAGCAGTTCTTC.

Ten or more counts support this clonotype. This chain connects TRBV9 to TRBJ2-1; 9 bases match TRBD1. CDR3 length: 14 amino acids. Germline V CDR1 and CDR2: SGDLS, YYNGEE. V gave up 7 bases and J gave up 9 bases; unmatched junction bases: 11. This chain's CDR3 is CASSHGTGNVEQFF. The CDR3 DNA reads TGTGCCAGCTCCCACGGGACAGGGAACGTTGAGCAGTTCTTC.

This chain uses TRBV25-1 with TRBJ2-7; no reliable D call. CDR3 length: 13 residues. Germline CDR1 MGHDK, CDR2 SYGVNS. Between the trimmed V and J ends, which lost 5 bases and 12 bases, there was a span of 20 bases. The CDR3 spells CASSTPPWGRRYF. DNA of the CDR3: TGTGCCAGCAGTACCCCCCCGTGGGGTAGACGGTACTTC.

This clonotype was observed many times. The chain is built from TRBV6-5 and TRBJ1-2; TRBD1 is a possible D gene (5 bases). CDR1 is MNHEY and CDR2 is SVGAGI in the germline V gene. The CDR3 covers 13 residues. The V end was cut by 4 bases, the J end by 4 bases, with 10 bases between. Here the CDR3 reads CASSSDSFYGYTF. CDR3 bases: TGTGCCAGCAGTTCCGACAGCTTCTATGGCTACACCTTC.

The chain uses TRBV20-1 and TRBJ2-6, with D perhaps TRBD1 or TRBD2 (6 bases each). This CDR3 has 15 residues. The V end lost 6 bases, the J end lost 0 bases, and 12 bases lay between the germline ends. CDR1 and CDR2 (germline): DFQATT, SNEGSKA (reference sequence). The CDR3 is CSAQKGGSGANVLTF. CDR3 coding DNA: TGCAGTGCCCAGAAGGGGGGCTCTGGGGCCAACGTCCTGACTTTC.

The CDR3 here is CASTGIGAGWETQYF. The CDR3 DNA is TGTGCCAGCACAGGGATAGGCGCCGGATGGGAGACCCAGTACTTC. The chain has TRBV7-2 and TRBJ2-5; D perhaps matches TRBD1 (5 bases). The V end lost 7 bases, the J end lost 5 bases, and 20 bases lay between the germline ends. The CDR3 loop spans 15 amino acids. Germline assignment: CDR1 SGHTA and CDR2 FQGNSA.

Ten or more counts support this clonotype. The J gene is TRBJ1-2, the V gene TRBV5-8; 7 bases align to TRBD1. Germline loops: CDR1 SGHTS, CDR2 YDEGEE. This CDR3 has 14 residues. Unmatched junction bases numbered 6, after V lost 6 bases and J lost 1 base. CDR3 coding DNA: TGTGCCAGCACCCAGGGGGGATTTAACTATGGCTACACCTTC. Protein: CASTQGGFNYGYTF.

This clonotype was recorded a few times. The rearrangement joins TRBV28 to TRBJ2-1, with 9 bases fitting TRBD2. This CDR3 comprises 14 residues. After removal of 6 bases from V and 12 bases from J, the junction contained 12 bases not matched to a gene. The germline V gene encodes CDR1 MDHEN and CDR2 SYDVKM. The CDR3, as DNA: TGTGCCAGCAGGGAGCGGGAGGCGGTCCGTGGGCAGTTCTTC. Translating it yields CASREREAVRGQFF.

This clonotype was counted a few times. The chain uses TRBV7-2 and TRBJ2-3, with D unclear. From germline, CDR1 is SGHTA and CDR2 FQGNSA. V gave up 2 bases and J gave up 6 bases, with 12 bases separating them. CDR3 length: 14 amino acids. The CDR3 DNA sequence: TGTGCCAGCAGCTTACAGTCAGGTTTGGATACGCAGTATTTT. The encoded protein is CASSLQSGLDTQYF.

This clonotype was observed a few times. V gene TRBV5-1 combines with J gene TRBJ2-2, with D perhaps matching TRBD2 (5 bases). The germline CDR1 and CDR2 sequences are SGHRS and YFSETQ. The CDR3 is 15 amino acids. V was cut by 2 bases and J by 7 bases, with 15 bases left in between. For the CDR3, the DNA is TGCGCCAGCAGCTTCGTAGGAGGAGGTGGCGGGGAGCTGTTTTTT. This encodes CASSFVGGGGGELFF.

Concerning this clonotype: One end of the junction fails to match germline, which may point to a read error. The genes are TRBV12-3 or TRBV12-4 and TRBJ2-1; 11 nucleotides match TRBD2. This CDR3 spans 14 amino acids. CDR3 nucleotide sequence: TGTGCCAGCAGTCTAGCGGGGGGACTTCTAGAGCAGTTCTTC. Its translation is CASSLAGGLLEQFF.

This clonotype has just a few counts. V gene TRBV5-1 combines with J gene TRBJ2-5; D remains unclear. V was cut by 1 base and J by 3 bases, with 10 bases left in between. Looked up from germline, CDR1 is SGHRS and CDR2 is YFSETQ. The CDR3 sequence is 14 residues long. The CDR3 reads CASSLTTVEETQYF. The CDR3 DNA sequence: TGCGCCAGCAGCTTGACCACGGTTGAAGAGACCCAGTACTTC.

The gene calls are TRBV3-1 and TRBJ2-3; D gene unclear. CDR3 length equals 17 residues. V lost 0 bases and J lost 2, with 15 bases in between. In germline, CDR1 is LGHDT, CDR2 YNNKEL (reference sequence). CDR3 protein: CASSQEWRGPTTDTQYF. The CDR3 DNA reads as TGTGCCAGCAGCCAAGAGTGGAGAGGCCCAACCACAGATACGCAGTATTTT.

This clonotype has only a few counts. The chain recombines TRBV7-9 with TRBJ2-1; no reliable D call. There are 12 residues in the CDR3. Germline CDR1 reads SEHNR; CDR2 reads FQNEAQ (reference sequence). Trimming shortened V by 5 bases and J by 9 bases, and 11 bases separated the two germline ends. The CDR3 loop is CASSLGISEQFF. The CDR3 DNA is TGTGCCAGCAGCCTAGGGATCAGTGAGCAGTTCTTC.

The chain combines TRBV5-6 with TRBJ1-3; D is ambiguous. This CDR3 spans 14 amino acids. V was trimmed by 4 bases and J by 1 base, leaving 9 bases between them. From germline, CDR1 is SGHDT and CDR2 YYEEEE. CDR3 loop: CASSRLGSGNTIYF. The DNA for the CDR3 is TGTGCCAGCAGCCGGTTGGGGTCTGGAAACACCATATATTTT.

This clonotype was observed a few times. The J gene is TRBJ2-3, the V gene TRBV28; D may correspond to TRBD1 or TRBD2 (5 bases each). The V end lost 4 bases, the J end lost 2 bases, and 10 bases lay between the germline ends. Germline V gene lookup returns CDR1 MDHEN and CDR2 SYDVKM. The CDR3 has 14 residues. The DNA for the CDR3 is TGTGCCAGCAGTTCGGGTGGGACCACAGATACGCAGTATTTT. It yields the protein CASSSGGTTDTQYF. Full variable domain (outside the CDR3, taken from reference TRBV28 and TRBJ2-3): DVKVTQSSRYLVKRTGEKVFLECVQDMDHENMFWYRQDPGLGLRLIYFSYDVKMKEKGDIPEGYSVSREKKERFSLILESASTNQTSMYLCASSSGGTTDTQYFGPGTRLTVL.

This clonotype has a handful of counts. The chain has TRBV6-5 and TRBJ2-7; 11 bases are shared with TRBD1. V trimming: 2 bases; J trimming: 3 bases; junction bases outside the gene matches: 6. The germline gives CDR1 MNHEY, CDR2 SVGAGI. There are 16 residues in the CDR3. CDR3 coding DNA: TGTGCCAGCAGTTACGATCTCGGGACAGGGGGCTACGAGCAGTACTTC. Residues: CASSYDLGTGGYEQYF.

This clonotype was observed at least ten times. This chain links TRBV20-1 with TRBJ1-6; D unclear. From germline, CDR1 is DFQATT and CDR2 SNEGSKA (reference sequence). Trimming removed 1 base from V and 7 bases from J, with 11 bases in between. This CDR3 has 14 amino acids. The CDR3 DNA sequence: TGCAGTGCTAGAGGAGGAGTTAGAAATTCACCCCTCCACTTT. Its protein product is CSARGGVRNSPLHF.

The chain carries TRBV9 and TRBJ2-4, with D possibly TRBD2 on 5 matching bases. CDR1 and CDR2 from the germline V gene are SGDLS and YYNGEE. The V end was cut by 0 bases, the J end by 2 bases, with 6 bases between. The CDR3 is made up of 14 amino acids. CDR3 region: CASSVGESKNIQYF. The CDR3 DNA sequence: TGTGCCAGCAGCGTAGGGGAGTCCAAAAACATTCAGTACTTC.

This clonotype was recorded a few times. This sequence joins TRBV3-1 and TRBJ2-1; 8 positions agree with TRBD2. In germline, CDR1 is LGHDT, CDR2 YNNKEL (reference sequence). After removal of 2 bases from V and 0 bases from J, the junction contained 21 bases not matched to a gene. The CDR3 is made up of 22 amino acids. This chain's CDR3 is CASSQPRRDSASGFSSYNEQFF. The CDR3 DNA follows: TGTGCCAGCAGCCAACCCCGCAGGGACTCGGCTAGCGGGTTTAGCTCCTACAATGAGCAGTTCTTC.

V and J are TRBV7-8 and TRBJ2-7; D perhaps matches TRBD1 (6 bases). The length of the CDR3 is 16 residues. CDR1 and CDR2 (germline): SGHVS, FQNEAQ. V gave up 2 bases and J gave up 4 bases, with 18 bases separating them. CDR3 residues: CASSLNRGNSLYEQYF. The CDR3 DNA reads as TGTGCCAGCAGCTTAAATAGGGGGAACAGTCTTTACGAGCAGTACTTC.